Sequencing of this T cell receptor beta chain was carried out in a study of control samples from healthy donors and cancer patients. Profiled with immunoSEQ multiplex PCR; TCRdb holds only in-frame clones, not every one. In total, the table holds about 210,000 clones. The CDR3 sequence is 13 residues long. J was trimmed by 7 bases and V by 5 bases; bases with no gene match: 6. CDR1 is LNHDA, CDR2 SQIVND, per germline (reference sequence). This sequence was found in a woman aged 25-40 years in good health. Sequencing was carried out using blood. This chain links TRBV19 with TRBJ1-1; 8 nucleotides align to TRBD1. The CDR3 is CASSRTGSGEAFF. The CDR3 DNA is TGTGCCAGTAGTCGGACAGGGTCAGGTGAAGCTTTCTTT.